These T cell receptor beta chains were read from a single sample in a study of T cells in Graves' hyperthyroidism and ophthalmopathy. MiXCR, run by TCRdb on the multiplex PCR reads, gives a single entry per CDR3 protein. Seen here are roughly 570,000 distinct CDR3 sequences, around 45% observed once, and the top ten hold 7.5% to 8.5%. The sequenced sample was peripheral blood or thyroid tissue (not recorded which). The receptors shown here come from a woman between 18 and 29 years old with Graves' hyperthyroidism. Each CDR3 is given with its conserved first and last residue. D genes are given only for firm matches. Clone size appears in some rows only: once, few, many, or a class for an expanded clone.

CASSADRDRNSPLHF	TGTGCCAGCAGTGCCGACCGGGACAGGAACTCACCCCTCCACTTT	TRBV12-3/TRBV12-4	TRBJ1-6	NA	TRBD1
CSVLTGPQGYTF	TGCAGCGTACTGACAGGCCCACAAGGCTACACCTTC	TRBV29-1	TRBJ1-2	many	NA
CSAGTRGLGGQRRIYEQYF	TGCAGTGCTGGCACGAGAGGGTTAGGGGGCCAGCGTCGCATCTACGAGCAGTACTTC	TRBV20-1	TRBJ2-7	many	TRBD1
CASSDDGNTEAFF	TGCGCCAGCAGCGATGACGGGAACACTGAAGCTTTCTTT	TRBV5-1	TRBJ1-1	many	NA
CASSLWGTDEQFF	TGTGCCAGCAGTTTGTGGGGGACGGATGAGCAGTTCTTC	TRBV12-3/TRBV12-4	TRBJ2-1	NA	NA
CASSLDGRTTSPLHF	TGTGCCAGCAGCTTAGATGGGAGAACGACCTCACCCCTCCACTTT	TRBV7-2	TRBJ1-6	NA	NA
CASSLSWGGSYEQYF	TGTGCCAGCAGTTTATCGTGGGGCGGCTCCTACGAGCAGTACTTC	TRBV27	TRBJ2-7	many	NA
CAWSVLYPKSDEQYF	TGTGCCTGGAGTGTACTTTATCCGAAAAGCGACGAGCAGTACTTC	TRBV30	TRBJ2-7	NA	NA
CATSRDRAEGYTF	TGTGCCACCAGCAGGGACAGGGCGGAGGGCTACACCTTC	TRBV15	TRBJ1-2	NA	TRBD1
CASSPGPAYNEQYF	TGCGCCAGCAGCCCTGGTCCAGCCTACAATGAGCAGTACTTC	TRBV5-1	TRBJ2-7	once	NA
CATSRAFGAGQPQHF	TGTGCCACCAGCAGGGCTTTCGGGGCTGGGCAGCCCCAGCATTTT	TRBV15	TRBJ1-5	NA	NA
CATSRVPVGTSGELFF	TGTGCCACCAGCAGAGTGCCAGTCGGGACTAGCGGGGAGCTGTTTTTT	TRBV15	TRBJ2-2	NA	TRBD2
CSARMGSGSRPYEQYF	TGCAGTGCTAGGATGGGGAGCGGGAGTCGTCCCTACGAGCAGTACTTC	TRBV20-1	TRBJ2-7	NA	TRBD2
CSARGTGAGYTF	TGCAGTGCTAGAGGGACAGGAGCTGGCTACACCTTC	TRBV20-1	TRBJ1-2	NA	TRBD1
CASSQEGPGDSNQPQHF	TGTGCCAGCAGCCAAGAAGGTCCAGGGGATAGCAATCAGCCCCAGCATTTT	TRBV3-1	TRBJ1-5	few	NA
CASSPRQGDGANVLTF	TGCGCCAGCAGCCCCCGCCAGGGCGACGGGGCCAACGTCCTGACTTTC	TRBV5-1	TRBJ2-6	NA	NA
CASSYSRPGSGGTQYF	TGTGCCAGCAGTTACTCCCGTCCTGGCTCCGGGGGGACCCAGTACTTC	TRBV6-5	TRBJ2-5	many	NA
CASSESSDGNNSPLHF	TGCGCCAGCAGTGAGTCCTCGGACGGTAATAATTCACCCCTCCACTTT	TRBV10-1	TRBJ1-6	many	NA
CASRENPSTDTQYF	TGTGCCAGCAGGGAAAACCCTAGCACAGATACGCAGTATTTT	TRBV2	TRBJ2-3	NA	NA
CASSINGQGSYEQYF	TGTGCCAGTAGTATAAATGGCCAGGGTTCCTACGAGCAGTACTTC	TRBV19	TRBJ2-7	many	NA
CSAPTAFRSGGRDGYTF	TGCAGTGCTCCAACAGCGTTTCGGTCGGGGGGGCGCGATGGCTACACCTTC	TRBV20-1	TRBJ1-2	many	NA
CASSLEGPSYGYTF	TGTGCCAGCAGTTTAGAGGGGCCTAGCTATGGCTACACCTTC	TRBV12-3/TRBV12-4	TRBJ1-2	many	NA
CATSEENTGELFF	TGTGCCACCAGTGAAGAGAACACCGGGGAGCTGTTTTTT	TRBV24-1	TRBJ2-2	NA	NA
CASRPGLAGLYEQYF	TGTGCCAGCAGACCGGGACTAGCGGGGCTCTACGAGCAGTACTTC	TRBV6-2/TRBV6-3	TRBJ2-7	few	TRBD2
CASSQPRRDNEQFF	TGTGCCAGCAGCCAACCGAGGAGGGACAATGAGCAGTTCTTC	TRBV6-6	TRBJ2-1	NA	NA
CASSPDRGSTEAFF	TGTGCCAGCAGTCCTGACAGGGGAAGCACTGAAGCTTTCTTT	TRBV6-5	TRBJ1-1	many	TRBD1
CASSLATSAYEQYF	TGTGCCAGCAGCTTGGCCACGTCGGCATACGAGCAGTACTTC	TRBV7-9	TRBJ2-7	NA	NA
CSAQGRRQPQHF	TGCAGTGCCCAGGGGAGGAGACAGCCCCAGCATTTT	TRBV20-1	TRBJ1-5	many	NA
CAWTPDSTNEKLFF	TGTGCCTGGACGCCCGATTCAACTAATGAAAAACTGTTTTTT	TRBV30	TRBJ1-4	NA	NA
CASLSTQETQYF	TGTGCCAGCCTCAGTACTCAAGAGACCCAGTACTTC	TRBV2	TRBJ2-5	many	NA
CASKEQGYTF	TGTGCCAGCAAAGAACAGGGGTACACCTTC	TRBV12-3/TRBV12-4	TRBJ1-2	NA	TRBD1
CASSGLAGGAEQYF	TGTGCCAGCAGCGGACTAGCGGGAGGAGCCGAGCAGTACTTC	TRBV12-3/TRBV12-4	TRBJ2-7	NA	TRBD2
CASSLAEQGRSGNTIYF	TGTGCCAGCAGTTTAGCAGAGCAGGGCCGCTCTGGAAACACCATATATTTT	TRBV7-9	TRBJ1-3	many	NA
CASSQGQNTEAFF	TGTGCCAGCAGCCAAGGACAGAACACTGAAGCTTTCTTT	TRBV14	TRBJ1-1	many	NA
CASGLALGQASGANVLTF	TGTGCTAGTGGTTTAGCCCTGGGACAGGCCTCTGGGGCCAACGTCCTGACTTTC	TRBV12-3/TRBV12-4	TRBJ2-6	NA	TRBD1
CASSIDGGELFF	TGTGCCAGCAGCATAGACGGCGGGGAGCTGTTTTTT	TRBV11-2	TRBJ2-2	NA	NA